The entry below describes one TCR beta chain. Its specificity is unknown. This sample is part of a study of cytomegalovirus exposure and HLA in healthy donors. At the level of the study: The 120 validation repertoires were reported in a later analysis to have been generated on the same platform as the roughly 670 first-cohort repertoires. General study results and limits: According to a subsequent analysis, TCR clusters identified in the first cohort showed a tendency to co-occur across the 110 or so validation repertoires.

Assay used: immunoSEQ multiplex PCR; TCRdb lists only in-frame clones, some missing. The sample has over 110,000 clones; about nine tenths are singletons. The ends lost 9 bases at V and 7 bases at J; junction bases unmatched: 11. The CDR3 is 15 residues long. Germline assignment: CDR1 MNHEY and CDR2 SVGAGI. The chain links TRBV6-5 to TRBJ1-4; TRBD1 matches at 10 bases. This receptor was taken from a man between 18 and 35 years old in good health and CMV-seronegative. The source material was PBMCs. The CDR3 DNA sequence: TGTGCCAGACATCACTGGGACAGGGGAGGTGAAAAACTGTTTTTT. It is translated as CARHHWDRGGEKLFF.